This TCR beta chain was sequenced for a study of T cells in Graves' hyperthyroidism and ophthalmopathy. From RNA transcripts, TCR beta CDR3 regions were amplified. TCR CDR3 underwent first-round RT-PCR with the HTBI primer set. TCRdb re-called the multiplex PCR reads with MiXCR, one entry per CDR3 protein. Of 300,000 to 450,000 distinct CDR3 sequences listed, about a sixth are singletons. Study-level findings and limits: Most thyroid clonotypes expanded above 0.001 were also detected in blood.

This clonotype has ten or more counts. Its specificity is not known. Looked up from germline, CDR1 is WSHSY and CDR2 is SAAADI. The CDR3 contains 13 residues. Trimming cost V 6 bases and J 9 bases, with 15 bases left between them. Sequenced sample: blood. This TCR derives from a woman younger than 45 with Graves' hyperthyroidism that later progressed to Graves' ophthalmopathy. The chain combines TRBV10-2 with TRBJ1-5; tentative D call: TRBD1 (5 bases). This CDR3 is CASSETADGPQHF. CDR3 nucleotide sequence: TGCGCCAGCAGCGAGACAGCAGATGGGCCCCAGCATTTT.